Following are 18 T cell receptor beta chains from one sample sequenced in a study of OX40 agonist ivuxolimab in advanced cancers. Measured with immunoSEQ multiplex PCR; TCRdb has only the in-frame clones, and not every one. The table has approximately 60,000 clones, more than 75% seen once. Material: CD4+ or CD8+ T cells sorted from blood, obtained in a trial of the OX40 agonist ivuxolimab. The receptors come from an adult with an advanced solid tumor such as melanoma, head and neck, liver or kidney cancer.

The chain is built from TRBV28 and TRBJ1-2, with a tentative D call TRBD1 (5 bases). The germline V and J ends were trimmed by 4 bases and 8 bases, with 17 bases remaining between them. The CDR3 is 14 residues long. The germline V gene encodes CDR1 MDHEN and CDR2 SYDVKM. The CDR3 bases are TGTGCCAGCAGTTCCACTCCGGGGCAGTTAGGCTACACCTTC. Translating gives CASSSTPGQLGYTF.

This clone is a singleton in its sample. The rearrangement links TRBV19 to TRBJ2-3, with a possible D match to TRBD1 (6 bases). The CDR3 is 15 amino acids. The germline V gene encodes CDR1 LNHDA and CDR2 SQIVND (reference sequence). The ends were cut back, 5 bases at V and 2 bases at J, with 14 bases in the middle. CDR3 region: CASSVSTGPTDTQYF. CDR3 bases: TGTGCCAGTAGTGTGTCGACAGGACCCACAGATACGCAGTATTTT. The full variable domain, rest sourced from reference TRBV19 and TRBJ2-3, is DGGITQSPKYLFRKEGQNVTLSCEQNLNHDAMYWYRQDPGQGLRLIYYSQIVNDFQKGDIAEGYSVSREKKESFPLTVTSAQKNPTAFYLCASSVSTGPTDTQYFGPGTRLTVL.

This chain connects TRBV30 to TRBJ2-4, with 8 bases fitting TRBD1. Germline CDR1 and CDR2: GTSNPN and SVGIG (reference sequence). The CDR3 sequence is 17 residues long. After removal of 2 bases from V and 0 bases from J, the junction contained 9 bases not matched to a gene. The CDR3 region is CAWSFRQGRLAKNIQYF. CDR3 DNA sequence: TGTGCCTGGAGTTTTAGACAGGGGCGACTAGCCAAAAACATTCAGTACTTC.

In this sample, this clone turned up a few times. The chain has TRBV6-1 and TRBJ1-5; no clear D gene. The germline CDR1 and CDR2 sequences are MNHNS and SASEGT. This CDR3 region has 11 residues. V shed 1 base and J shed 9 bases, with 4 bases lying between them. CDR3 DNA: TGTGCCAGCAGTGAAGAACTGCCCCAGCATTTT. Translating it yields CASSEELPQHF.

This chain uses TRBV19 with TRBJ2-4, with D perhaps matching TRBD2 (5 bases). With 7 bases removed from V and 1 base from J, the gap between germline ends came to 14 bases. The CDR3 length is 15 residues. In germline, CDR1 is LNHDA, CDR2 SQIVND (reference sequence). The CDR3 spells CASTPTEVAKNIQYF. The DNA for the CDR3 is TGTGCCAGTACCCCTACGGAGGTCGCCAAAAACATTCAGTACTTC.

This clone was detected only once. The chain employs TRBV29-1 and TRBJ1-1, with a tentative D call TRBD1 (5 bases). The V gene lost 7 bases and the J gene lost 1 base, with 13 bases spanning the gap. Germline CDR1 and CDR2: SQVTM and ANQGSEA. The CDR3 is 13 residues long. The CDR3 DNA is TGCAGCGCTAGACAGACAGAGAACACTGAAGCTTTCTTT. Its translation is CSARQTENTEAFF.

The rearrangement joins TRBV6-5 to TRBJ1-2, with no clear D. The CDR3 has 15 amino acids. V was trimmed by 4 bases and J by 2 bases, leaving 14 bases between them. Germline V gene sequence: CDR1 MNHEY, CDR2 SVGAGI. The CDR3 is CASSSPTGKNYGYTF. The CDR3 nucleotides read TGTGCCAGCAGTTCTCCGACTGGGAAGAACTATGGCTACACCTTC.

A single count supports this clone. The chain uses TRBV12-5 and TRBJ2-7; D gene uncertain. The germline CDR1 and CDR2 sequences are LGHNT and FRNRAP. This CDR3 region has 14 residues. V lost 5 bases, J lost 1 base, and 12 bases lay in between. DNA of the CDR3: TGTGCTAGTGGTCAAGCCGAGTGGTCCTACGAGCAGTACTTC. It is translated as CASGQAEWSYEQYF.

The chain couples TRBV4-2 to TRBJ1-5; TRBD1 agrees at 8 bases. The CDR3 has 14 residues. Germline CDR1 and CDR2: LGHNA and YNFKEQ. The ends lost 1 base at V and 5 bases at J; junction bases unmatched: 1. The CDR3 spells CASSQAGGDQPQHF. The CDR3 region has the DNA TGTGCCAGCAGCCAAGCAGGGGGCGATCAGCCCCAGCATTTT.

This rearrangement joins TRBV13 to TRBJ1-6; TRBD1 matches 7 bases. The V gene's germline CDR1 is PRHDT and CDR2 FYEKMQ (reference sequence). The CDR3 is made up of 14 amino acids. The V and J ends lost 5 bases and 6 bases, in that order; junction bases with no gene match: 4. As DNA, the CDR3 is TGTGCCAGCAGCCCCCGGGACAGTAATTCACCCCTCCACTTT. Translating gives CASSPRDSNSPLHF.

The chain recombines TRBV13 with TRBJ2-7; TRBD1 agrees at 9 bases. The ends lost 5 bases at V and 4 bases at J; junction bases unmatched: 9. Germline V lookup: CDR1 PRHDT, CDR2 FYEKMQ (reference sequence). CDR3 size: 15 residues. DNA for the CDR3: TGTGCCAGCAGCACTACCGGGACAGGGAAGTACGAGCAGTACTTC. Encoded protein: CASSTTGTGKYEQYF.

V usage is TRBV5-6 and J usage is TRBJ2-3; TRBD2 might be the D (5 bases). The CDR3 consists of 14 residues. CDR1 SGHDT and CDR2 YYEEEE come from the germline V gene. V lost 4 bases and J lost 4, with 13 bases in between. CDR3 DNA: TGTGCCAGCAGCCCCGAGGGTGGTCCAGATACGCAGTATTTT. Protein sequence: CASSPEGGPDTQYF. Drawing the rest from reference TRBV5-6 and TRBJ2-3, the complete variable domain is DAGVTQSPTHLIKTRGQQVTLRCSPKSGHDTVSWYQQALGQGPQFIFQYYEEEERQRGNFPDRFSGHQFPNYSSELNVNALLLGDSALYLCASSPEGGPDTQYFGPGTRLTVL.

This chain uses TRBV5-5 with TRBJ2-3; D is undetermined. This CDR3 spans 12 amino acids. CDR1 and CDR2 (germline): SGHKS, YYEKEE (reference sequence). Trimming cost V 2 bases and J 4 bases, with 5 bases left between them. DNA for the CDR3: TGTGCCAGCAGCTTAGAAGCAGATACGCAGTATTTT. Its protein is CASSLEADTQYF.

The rearrangement joins TRBV27 to TRBJ1-4; D not certain. The V end lost 6 bases, the J end lost 11 bases, and 16 bases lay between the germline ends. The CDR3 consists of 13 residues. Germline V gene data show CDR1 as MNHEY and CDR2 as SMNVEV (reference sequence). In nucleotides, the CDR3 is TGTGCCAGCAGGATAGACGAGTTGGGCAAACTGTTTTTT. This translates into CASRIDELGKLFF.

The CDR3 protein is CASLGTSGYEQYF. The CDR3 coding sequence is TGTGCCTCCTTGGGGACTAGCGGCTACGAGCAGTACTTC. This chain joins TRBV10-3 and TRBJ2-7, with TRBD2 matching 11 bases. The CDR3 has 13 residues. Germline V gene data show CDR1 as ENHRY and CDR2 as SYGVKD. V lost 11 bases, J lost 3 bases, and 6 bases stayed unmatched.

The sample holds one count of this clone. V gene TRBV9 combines with J gene TRBJ2-1; TRBD1 matches at 7 bases. The length of the CDR3 is 16 residues. V was pared by 3 bases and J by 6 bases, with 12 bases of the junction left unmatched. Germline V lookup: CDR1 SGDLS, CDR2 YYNGEE. The CDR3 DNA reads TGTGCCAGCAGCGGAATCCGGGACAGAGTTTCCAATGAGCAGTTCTTC. Protein sequence: CASSGIRDRVSNEQFF. Looking up the rest from reference TRBV9 and TRBJ2-1 gives the full variable domain: DSGVTQTPKHLITATGQRVTLRCSPRSGDLSVYWYQQSLDQGLQFLIQYYNGEERAKGNILERFSAQQFPDLHSELNLSSLELGDSALYFCASSGIRDRVSNEQFFGPGTRLTVL.

The chain joins TRBV5-6 to TRBJ2-7; D may be TRBD1 or TRBD2 (5 bases each). Germline lookup yields CDR1 SGHDT and CDR2 YYEEEE. The CDR3 is 16 amino acids. Trimming took off 0 bases at V and 0 bases at J, with 13 bases between the two ends. In DNA form, the CDR3 reads TGTGCCAGCAGCTTGGGGATCCGGGACGGCTCCTACGAGCAGTACTTC. This encodes CASSLGIRDGSYEQYF.

CDR3 protein: CASSIGGPPLNTEAFF. For the CDR3, the DNA is TGTGCCAGTAGTATTGGGGGCCCACCCCTGAACACTGAAGCTTTCTTT. V usage is TRBV19 and J usage is TRBJ1-1; a weak D match, TRBD1 (6 bases). Trimming took 3 bases from V and 0 from J, leaving 14 bases between them. CDR1 and CDR2 from the germline V gene are LNHDA and SQIVND (reference sequence). The CDR3 spans 16 residues.